This TCR beta chain was observed in a study of T cell responses to AZD1222 COVID-19 vaccine. Notes on this clone: Its antigen is currently unknown.

TCRdb's table, derived via immunoSEQ multiplex PCR, lists solely in-frame clones and lacks some. The sample comprises 120,000 to 150,000 clones, approximately 88% of which are singletons, and about 3.2% rests with the top ten. Broader study findings: Most donors were white British and more were female, and clonal diversity was possibly underestimated. Only after the peak T cell response were repertoires sampled.

This CDR3 is built from 15 residues. This TCR was sampled from an adult in good health. The sequences come from peripheral blood, collected on day 0 of MenACWY control vaccination. The genes are TRBV21-1 and TRBJ1-3. TRBV21-1 is labeled a pseudogene. CDR3 sequence (DNA): TGTGCCAGCAGCAAAGGGGCAATCGTCGGGAACACCATATATTTT. This codes for CASSKGAIVGNTIYF.